The source of this TCR beta chain is a study of graft-versus-host responses after intestinal transplantation. The overall study: Among the recipients, transplants were multivisceral, liver-intestinal, or isolated intestinal.

Here immunoSEQ multiplex PCR was the method, and the copy in TCRdb shows in-frame clones only, minus some. This sample has about 82,000 clones, with 75% to 95% found just once. Note on this clone: Its antigen is not known.

This CDR3 has 13 residues. Germline lookup yields CDR1 SEHNR and CDR2 FQNEAQ (reference sequence). Trimming removed 5 bases at V and 3 bases at J, with 10 bases between. Study findings and constraints: Marrow from the recipient contained GvH clones, some of which had appeared first in ileum or blood. Circulating GvH clone levels at their peak were associated with HvG declines (early post-transplant).

The rearrangement joins TRBV7-9 to TRBJ1-1, with D perhaps matching TRBD1 (6 bases). The sequencing used unstimulated CD4+ T cells sorted from spleen or lymph node cells, collected before intestinal transplant. The sequence was obtained from a human donor who received an intestinal transplant. The CDR3 DNA follows: TGTGCCAGCAGCACGACAGGCTACACTGAAGCTTTCTTT. Translated, it gives CASSTTGYTEAFF.